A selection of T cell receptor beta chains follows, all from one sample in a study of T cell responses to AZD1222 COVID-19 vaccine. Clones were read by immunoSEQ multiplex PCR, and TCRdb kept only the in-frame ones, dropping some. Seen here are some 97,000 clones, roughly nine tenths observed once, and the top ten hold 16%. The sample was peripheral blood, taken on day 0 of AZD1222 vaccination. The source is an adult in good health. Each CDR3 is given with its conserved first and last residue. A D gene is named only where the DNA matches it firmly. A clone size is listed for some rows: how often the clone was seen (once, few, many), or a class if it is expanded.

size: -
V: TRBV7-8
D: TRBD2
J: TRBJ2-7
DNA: TGTGCCAGCAGCTTAGCAGCGGGGGGGCGTGAGCAGTACTTC
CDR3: CASSLAAGGREQYF

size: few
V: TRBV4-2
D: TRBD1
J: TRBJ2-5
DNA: TGTGCCAGCAGCCAAGATCCCCGAGGGACAGGGGGAGAGACCCAGTACTTC
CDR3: CASSQDPRGTGGETQYF

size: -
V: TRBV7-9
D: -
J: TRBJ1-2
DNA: TGTGCCAGCAGCCCAGCCCAGGAAACAGCATATGGCTACACCTTC
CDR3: CASSPAQETAYGYTF

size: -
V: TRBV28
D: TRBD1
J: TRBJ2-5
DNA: TGTGCCAGCAGTTCCGCTGGACAGGGGACCCGGTCCCAGTACTTC
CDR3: CASSSAGQGTRSQYF

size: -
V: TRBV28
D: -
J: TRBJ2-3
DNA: TGTGCCAGCAGACAATCAAGGCTGGATACGCAGTATTTT
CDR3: CASRQSRLDTQYF

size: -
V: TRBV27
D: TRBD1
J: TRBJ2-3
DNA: TGTGCCAGCAGTCCGGGACAGTTCGCAGATACGCAGTATTTT
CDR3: CASSPGQFADTQYF

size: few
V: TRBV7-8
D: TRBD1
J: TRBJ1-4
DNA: TGTGCCAGCAGCTGGACAGGGGGTGAAAATGAAAAACTGTTTTTT
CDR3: CASSWTGGENEKLFF

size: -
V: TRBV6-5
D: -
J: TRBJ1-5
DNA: TGTGCCAGCAGTAGGCTGGACCCGGCGCATGTGGCCCAGCATTTT
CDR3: CASSRLDPAHVAQHF

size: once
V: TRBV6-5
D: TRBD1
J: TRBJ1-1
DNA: TGTGCCAGCAGTCCCCGACAGGGTCTGGCTTTCTTT
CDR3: CASSPRQGLAFF

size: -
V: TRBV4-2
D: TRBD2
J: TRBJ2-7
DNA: TGTGCCAGCAGCCAAGACGGGAATAGCGGGTTCTACGAGCAGTACTTC
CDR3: CASSQDGNSGFYEQYF

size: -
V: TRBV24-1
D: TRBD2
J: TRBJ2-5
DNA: TGTGCCACCAGTGCCTGCCGGGGGGAGTCTCAAGAGACCCAGTACTTC
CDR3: CATSACRGESQETQYF

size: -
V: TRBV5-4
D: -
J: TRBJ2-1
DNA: TGTGCCAGCAGGACGTCGTTGGGCAATGAGCAGTTCTTC
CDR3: CASRTSLGNEQFF

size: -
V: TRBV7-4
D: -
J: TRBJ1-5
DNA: TGTGCCAGCAGCGTCCCCGGACAGTATAGCAATCAGCCCCAGCATTTT
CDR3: CASSVPGQYSNQPQHF

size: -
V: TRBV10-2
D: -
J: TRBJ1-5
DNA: TGCGCCAGCAGTGAGTCCCAACAGGGAAGTCAGCCCCAGCATTTT
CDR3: CASSESQQGSQPQHF

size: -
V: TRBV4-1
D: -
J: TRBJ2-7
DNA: TGCGCCAGCAGCCAAGATCCGATCAGGCGGGACGGTTACTACGAGCAGTACTTC
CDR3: CASSQDPIRRDGYYEQYF

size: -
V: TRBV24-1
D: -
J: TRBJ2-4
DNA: TGTGCCACCAGGGCCGGGGCTCAAGCCAAAAACATTCAGTACTTC
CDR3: CATRAGAQAKNIQYF

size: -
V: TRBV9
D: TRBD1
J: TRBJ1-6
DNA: TGTGCCAGCAGCCCCAGGGGAGGGACAGATTATAATTCACCCCTCCACTTT
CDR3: CASSPRGGTDYNSPLHF

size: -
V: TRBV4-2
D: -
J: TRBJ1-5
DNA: TGTGCCAGCAGCCTGGACAGATTTAGCAATCAGCCCCAGCATTTT
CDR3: CASSLDRFSNQPQHF

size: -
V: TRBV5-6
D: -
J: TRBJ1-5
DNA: TGTGCCAGCAGCTTGGGGTATGATAGCAATCAGCCCCAGCATTTT
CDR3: CASSLGYDSNQPQHF

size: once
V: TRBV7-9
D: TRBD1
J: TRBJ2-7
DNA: TGTGCCAGCAGCTTAGCGAAACAGGGGCCTACCTACGAGCAGTACTTC
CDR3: CASSLAKQGPTYEQYF